The clone carrying this TCR beta chain was counted a few times. This CDR3 spans 14 amino acids. Trimming removed 4 bases from V and 6 bases from J, with 16 bases in between. CDR1 SGHRS and CDR2 YFSETQ come from the germline V gene. In the authors' workflow: Amplification with reference gene primers provided the estimates of nucleated cell counts. Clones were sequenced by immunoSEQ multiplex PCR, and TCRdb holds only the in-frame ones, with some missing. The D gene and trimming were derived from the DNA, and the V and J assignments and clone size from that table. The repertoire consists of 89,000 or so clones, with roughly 84% occurring once and the leading ten covering 9.5% to 15%. The data derive from a study of blood T cell repertoires in COVID-19. As for the study in general: Spain, Italy and the United States supplied samples that represented acute and convalescent COVID-19. In each case, the material was cDNA or gDNA derived from T cells, B-cell-depleted T cells, or PBMCs.

The receptor comes from a human donor in a cohort sampled during active COVID-19. V is TRBV5-1 and J is TRBJ1-2, with D possibly being TRBD1 (6 bases). The sequenced material came from peripheral blood. CDR3 sequence: CASSPEGESDGYTF. CDR3 nucleotide sequence: TGCGCCAGCAGCCCCGAGGGGGAGTCGGATGGCTACACCTTC.